The text below deals with one TCR beta chain. Only a few counts were recorded for this clone. The antigen it recognizes is unknown. Base qualities are not recorded, but no much larger clone differs from it by a single base. The time point label corresponds to: roughly 24 weeks on oral tofacitinib. Interpreted using the paper, the treatment or condition label stands for: oral pan-JAK inhibitor, 5-10 mg twice daily. Lesional scalp punch biopsies and peripheral blood were collected from alopecia areata patients. PBMCs were isolated by density centrifugation and stained for CD3, CD4 and CD8, after which CD4+ and CD8+ T cells were sorted on a FACSAria. These data come from a study of CD8+ T cells in alopecia areata (dated by TCRdb to between 2017 and 2018). About the study as a whole: Treated patients were enrolled in an open-label pilot trial of oral tofacitinib, 5 to 10 mg twice daily, for moderate-to-severe alopecia areata. Patients stayed on tofacitinib for 6 to 18 months and then had 6 months of follow-up off drug so that delayed response and recurrence could be assessed. Clonality in the scalp was compared among normal scalp (n=4), patchy alopecia areata scalp (n=8), and alopecia totalis/universalis scalp (n=8). Disease severity in treated patients was measured with the SALT score, which quantifies the percentage of affected scalp surface area. Human TCRbeta sequencing covered scalp tissue and sorted CD4+ and CD8+ peripheral blood T cells from patchy and totalis/universalis alopecia areata patients and healthy controls. Biopsies were taken from tofacitinib-treated patients at baseline and at 4 and 24 weeks of treatment, and a later scalp biopsy was taken in several of the tofacitinib-treated patients. Amplification of TCRbeta CDR3 regions was done by immunoSEQ multiplex PCR using 35 Vbeta forward primers and 13 Jbeta reverse primers. RNA came from the PAXgene miRNA kit for fixed scalp, the miRNeasy kit for PBMCs, and the RNeasy kit for mouse skin. In both human patients and the C3H/HeJ mouse model, the study applied high-throughput TCRbeta sequencing to look at T cell clonal expansion in alopecia areata. Here is what the overall study found, with its caveats: During tofacitinib treatment, many expanded lesional clones remained in scalp and blood, and this persistence may partly explain relapse after treatment is stopped. Compared with normal scalp, lesional scalp had higher clonality and more expanded CD8+ clones, particularly in alopecia totalis/universalis, a pattern that suggests antigenic drive. Tofacitinib significantly lowered scalp clonality and the number of expanded CD8+ clones among the top 100 scalp clones. Because the treated cohort was small and had just a single nonresponder, larger studies are needed to establish links between baseline CD8+ expansion and response. Unlike mouse skin, where gammadelta T cells dominate, normal human skin contains resident alphabeta T cells that get sequenced too, which complicates analysis of the scalp TCR repertoire. TCR sequences shared between patients were less clear than in mice, possibly partly because of HLA diversity in the patient population.

Library method: the immunoSEQ multiplex PCR assay. To provide template for TCR sequencing, every sample had RNA extracted and reverse transcribed into cDNA. SuperScript III was used for first-strand cDNA synthesis, primed with a 2:1 mix of oligo-dT and random hexamers. A synthetic immune receptor repertoire was used to measure amplification bias, and any remaining bias was corrected computationally. In the paper's pipeline: Raw reads were preprocessed for error removal, and CDR3 was defined according to IMGT conventions as running from the conserved cysteine to phenylalanine. Clonality was computed by normalizing Shannon entropy by log2 of the number of productive unique TCRs and subtracting the result from 1. Scalp TCRbeta sequences were cross-referenced with sorted blood CD4 and CD8 repertoires so that the CD4 or CD8 identity of scalp clones could be inferred. The table was pulled from immuneACCESS by TCRdb, which kept in-frame rearrangements only. Such tables lose some clones; where checked, under half of the loss comes from unresolved V genes, and the rest has no known cause. V and J calls and clone size are copied from that table; D and trimming were computed from the DNA. The sample table contains 200,000 or so clones; only one count was recorded for 58% of them. The leading ten clones occupy about 5.1% of the sample.

The CDR3 contains 19 residues, cysteine and phenylalanine counted. The only DNA kept is the CDR3, 57 bases in frame from the first base. Trimming leaves V shorter by 0 bases and J shorter by 3 bases, with the junction holding 14 bases beyond the gene matches. CDR1 SQVTM and CDR2 ANQGSEA are derived from the germline V gene. Material: CD4+ T cells sorted from blood, obtained at week 24, from a patient treated with tofacitinib. The receptor chain draws on TRBV29-1 and TRBJ2-6, with 7 bases aligning to TRBD1. The sequence was collected from a human donor with alopecia areata. CDR3 reads: CSVEDRPGQLARGANVLTF. At the DNA level, the sequence is TGCAGCGTTGAAGATCGCCCGGGACAGTTGGCGCGTGGGGCCAACGTCCTGACTTTC.